This T cell receptor beta chain is drawn from a study of blood T cell repertoires in COVID-19. Study summary: Whether acute or convalescent, the COVID-19 samples came from the United States, Italy and Spain. The analysed material was cDNA or gDNA that came from T cells, B-cell-depleted T cells, or PBMCs.

Looked up from germline, CDR1 is MNHEY and CDR2 is SMNVEV (reference sequence). The CDR3 contains 15 residues. Trimming removed 1 base at V and 6 bases at J, with 15 bases between. In the original processing: It was from reference gene primer amplification that nucleated cell counts were estimated. Profiled with immunoSEQ multiplex PCR; TCRdb holds only in-frame clones, not every one. V, J and clone size derive from that table, while D and trimming were established from the DNA sequence. The sample consists of about 160,000 clones, 70% to 85% of them appearing once. The chain uses TRBV27 and TRBJ1-1; a weak D match, TRBD1 (6 bases). Specimen: peripheral blood. The sequence was obtained from a woman older than 75 with acute or convalescent COVID-19. CDR3 in amino acids: CASSLWGLGTPEAFF. The CDR3 DNA reads as TGTGCCAGCAGTTTATGGGGGCTCGGAACCCCTGAAGCTTTCTTT.